One and the same sample provided the 22 T cell receptor beta chains below, sequenced in a study of Graves' ophthalmopathy and Graves' hyperthyroidism. Amplification targeted the TCR beta CDR3 regions, with RNA transcripts as the source material. RT-PCR in the first round used HTBI primers; a second-round multiplex PCR followed. One entry per CDR3 protein, called by TCRdb with MiXCR from the multiplex PCR reads. The profile covers over 650,000 distinct CDR3 sequences, with about 38% appearing a single time and roughly 3% taken by the ten largest. Sequences were obtained from peripheral blood. The origin of the receptors is an adult man with Graves' ophthalmopathy.

This chain's CDR3 is CSARETSGRSYEQYF. In nucleotides, the CDR3 is TGCAGTGCTAGAGAGACTAGCGGGAGATCTTACGAGCAGTACTTC. The rearrangement links TRBV20-1 to TRBJ2-7; 12 bases are shared with TRBD2. The CDR3 has 15 residues. The germline CDR1 and CDR2 sequences are DFQATT and SNEGSKA (reference sequence). The junction had 4 bases not matched to a gene; V was cut back by 0 bases and J by 4 bases.

This chain connects TRBV2 to TRBJ2-5; D perhaps matches TRBD1 (7 bases). CDR1 SNHLY and CDR2 FYNNEI come from the germline V gene. Trimming took 5 bases from V and 9 from J, leaving 22 bases between them. The CDR3 length is 15 residues. CDR3 sequence (DNA): TGTGCCAGCAGTTACGGAGGGGGCGCGAAACAGCCCCAGTACTTC. It specifies CASSYGGGAKQPQYF.

On this clonotype itself: A much larger clone sits a single nucleotide away, making a read error possible. The chain recombines TRBV20-1 with TRBJ2-5; no clear D gene. In germline, CDR1 is DFQATT, CDR2 SNEGSKA (reference sequence). The germline V and J ends were trimmed by 1 base and 7 bases, with 22 bases remaining between them. The CDR3 is made up of 16 amino acids. CDR3 nucleotides: TGCAGTGCTAGAGGCAGTGGGCACCGCCTACCAGGGACCCAGTACTTC. The encoded protein is CSARGSGHRLPGTQYF.

This chain joins TRBV29-1 and TRBJ2-7; TRBD2 aligns across 10 bases. This CDR3 has 19 amino acids. CDR1 is SQVTM, CDR2 ANQGSEA, per germline. Trimming cost V 5 bases and J 3 bases; bases outside gene matches: 22. DNA for the CDR3: TGCAGCGTTTGCGGACCCGGGACTAGCGACAACCCGGAGCTCTACGAGCAGTACTTC. This translates into CSVCGPGTSDNPELYEQYF.

The chain has TRBV11-1 and TRBJ1-5, with D perhaps matching TRBD1 (5 bases). The CDR3 runs to 15 residues. Germline lookup yields CDR1 SGHAT and CDR2 FQDESV (reference sequence). Deletions cut 5 bases from V and 2 bases from J, with 13 bases between. The CDR3 spells CASSTYKGGNQPQHF. The CDR3 DNA sequence: TGTGCCAGCAGCACCTACAAAGGGGGCAATCAGCCCCAGCATTTT.

This clonotype has a count of ten or more. In nucleotides, the CDR3 is TGTGCCAGCAGACCCTTGGGGGAGGCGAGCAATCAGCCCCAGCATTTT. Translating gives CASRPLGEASNQPQHF. The J gene is TRBJ1-5, the V gene TRBV12-3 or TRBV12-4; a possible D gene is TRBD1 (5 bases). Trimming removed 6 bases from V and 1 base from J, with 16 bases in between. CDR3 size: 16 residues.

This chain uses TRBV7-9 with TRBJ2-5; the match to TRBD2 covers 7 bases. V lost 3 bases to trimming and J lost 9 bases; unmatched junction nucleotides: 13. Looked up from germline, CDR1 is SEHNR and CDR2 is FQNEAQ (reference sequence). The CDR3 has 15 amino acids. Here the CDR3 DNA reads TGTGCCAGCAGCTTGTTTGGCGGGGAGGGTCAGCCCCAGTACTTC. Protein: CASSLFGGEGQPQYF.

The V gene is TRBV2, the J gene TRBJ2-3; 10 nucleotides line up with TRBD2. V gave up 10 bases and J gave up 3 bases; unmatched junction bases: 7. CDR3 size: 14 residues. Germline V gives CDR1 SNHLY, CDR2 FYNNEI. CDR3 protein: CAISSSGGTDTQYF. The DNA for the CDR3 is TGTGCCATCAGCTCTAGCGGGGGAACAGATACGCAGTATTTT.

The V call is TRBV9, the J call TRBJ2-7; D perhaps matches TRBD2 (6 bases). The J call may be mistaken, given a closer DNA end match to TRBJ2-1. The CDR3 extends over 13 amino acids. Per the germline V gene, CDR1 is SGDLS and CDR2 is YYNGEE. The CDR3 protein is CASSVAVGGEQFF. The CDR3, as DNA: TGTGCCAGCAGCGTAGCTGTGGGGGGAGAGCAGTTCTTC.

This clonotype has just a few counts. This chain links TRBV5-1 with TRBJ2-5; tentative D call: TRBD2 (5 bases). Germline CDR1 and CDR2: SGHRS and YFSETQ. The CDR3 totals 17 residues. Trimming left V 4 bases short and J 0 bases short, with 19 bases between. The CDR3 DNA reads as TGCGCCAGCAGCCTACGGGGTGGGCGGGCTAACCAAGAGACCCAGTACTTC. This sequence encodes CASSLRGGRANQETQYF.

This chain uses TRBV2 with TRBJ1-5; a weak D match, TRBD1 (6 bases). CDR3 length equals 14 residues. Germline V CDR1 and CDR2: SNHLY, FYNNEI. The ends were cut back, 5 bases at V and 9 bases at J, with 17 bases in the middle. The CDR3 nucleotides read TGTGCCAGCAGTAGGGGGACGGCAATCATGCCCCAGCATTTT. This translates into CASSRGTAIMPQHF. The entire variable domain, with the rest obtained from reference TRBV2 and TRBJ1-5, is as follows: EPEVTQTPSHQVTQMGQEVILRCVPISNHLYFYWYRQILGQKVEFLVSFYNNEISEKSEIFDDQFSVERPDGSNFTLKIRSTKLEDSAMYFCASSRGTAIMPQHFGDGTRLSIL.

This clonotype turned up a few times. The chain carries TRBV5-5 and TRBJ2-2, with 7 bases fitting TRBD2. CDR1 is SGHKS, CDR2 YYEKEE, per germline (reference sequence). This CDR3 spans 17 amino acids. V gave up 1 base and J gave up 2 bases; unmatched junction bases: 8. The CDR3 loop reads CASSLYPSGDNTGELFF. DNA for the CDR3: TGTGCCAGCAGCTTGTATCCCAGCGGGGACAACACCGGGGAGCTGTTTTTT.

This clonotype appeared many times. The chain uses TRBV7-9 and TRBJ2-7, with TRBD2 matching 12 bases. From germline, CDR1 is SEHNR and CDR2 FQNEAQ (reference sequence). The CDR3 runs 18 residues. The ends lost 1 base at V and 0 bases at J; junction bases unmatched: 7. The CDR3: CASSLGLAGAWSSYEQYF. As DNA, the CDR3 is TGTGCCAGCAGCTTAGGACTAGCGGGAGCTTGGAGCTCCTACGAGCAGTACTTC.

The V gene is TRBV13, the J gene TRBJ1-1; D call uncertain. Germline loops: CDR1 PRHDT, CDR2 FYEKMQ (reference sequence). V was clipped by 4 bases and J by 4 bases, with 13 bases between them. The CDR3 is 14 residues long. CDR3 coding DNA: TGTGCCAGCAGCTCCAGGCAGGACTTCACTGAAGCTTTCTTT. It encodes CASSSRQDFTEAFF.

This clonotype was observed at least ten times. This chain joins TRBV3-1 and TRBJ1-6; no firm D call. The germline CDR1 and CDR2 sequences are LGHDT and YNNKEL (reference sequence). There are 12 residues in the CDR3. The ends were cut back, 2 bases at V and 9 bases at J, with 5 bases in the middle. CDR3 nucleotides: TGTGCCAGCAGCCAACTGTGTTCACCCCTCCACTTT. This gives the protein CASSQLCSPLHF.

This clonotype was seen a few times. This chain joins TRBV6-1 and TRBJ1-2, with 9 bases fitting TRBD1. Germline CDR1 is MNHNS and CDR2 is SASEGT. The CDR3 has 14 amino acids. V lost 5 bases to trimming and J lost 4 bases; unmatched junction nucleotides: 5. CDR3 residues: CASSYRGQGYGYTF. The CDR3, as DNA: TGTGCCAGCAGTTACAGGGGGCAAGGCTATGGCTACACCTTC.

The chain links TRBV19 to TRBJ2-7; D is ambiguous. The length of the CDR3 is 12 residues. Deletions cut 0 bases from V and 7 bases from J, with 7 bases between. Germline-derived CDR1 and CDR2 are LNHDA and SQIVND (reference sequence). The DNA for the CDR3 is TGTGCCAGTAGTATAGATACCGGAGAGCAGTACTTC. It is translated as CASSIDTGEQYF.

This chain joins TRBV9 and TRBJ2-2, with D unresolved. Germline loops: CDR1 SGDLS, CDR2 YYNGEE. The CDR3 contains 12 residues. The V and J ends lost 4 bases and 6 bases respectively, with 7 bases between them. This CDR3 is CASSPLSGELFF. CDR3 DNA sequence: TGTGCCAGCAGCCCCCTGTCCGGGGAGCTGTTTTTT.

Many counts were recorded for this clonotype. This rearrangement joins TRBV2 to TRBJ2-5; 9 bases line up with TRBD2. The CDR3 totals 14 residues. CDR1 and CDR2 (germline): SNHLY, FYNNEI. The J segment lost 1 base and the V segment lost 6 bases, leaving 3 bases of the junction unmatched. DNA for the CDR3: TGTGCCAGCAGATTTAGCGGGAGCCAAGAGACCCAGTACTTC. Translated, it gives CASRFSGSQETQYF.

This clonotype was seen many times. The rearrangement uses TRBV5-5 and TRBJ1-5; D not resolved. The CDR3 extends over 13 amino acids. Germline-derived CDR1 and CDR2 are SGHKS and YYEKEE (reference sequence). Trimming cost V 2 bases and J 1 base, with 4 bases left between them. The CDR3 here is CASSFQSNQPQHF. The CDR3 DNA is TGTGCCAGCAGCTTTCAGAGCAATCAGCCCCAGCATTTT.

The chain is built from TRBV7-9 and TRBJ2-2, with D hard to call. Germline CDR1 reads SEHNR; CDR2 reads FQNEAQ (reference sequence). CDR3 size: 16 residues. V shed 1 base and J shed 5 bases, with 14 bases lying between them. DNA of the CDR3: TGTGCCAGCAGCTTAGATATGGCCCCCCAAACCGGGGAGCTGTTTTTT. Protein: CASSLDMAPQTGELFF.

This clonotype was found a few times. The chain recombines TRBV19 with TRBJ1-4, with D unresolved. V lost 3 bases to trimming and J lost 6 bases, with 14 bases between them. Germline V gene sequence: CDR1 LNHDA, CDR2 SQIVND (reference sequence). This CDR3 contains 15 residues. The CDR3 bases are TGTGCCAGTAGTATCCGGATCCCTACGTATGAAAAACTGTTTTTT. It specifies CASSIRIPTYEKLFF.